These 3 T cell receptor beta chains were sequenced from one sample in a study of control samples from healthy donors and cancer patients. The assay was immunoSEQ multiplex PCR, and TCRdb's table has in-frame clones only and misses some. The sample yields 55,000 to 85,000 clones, about nine tenths seen once. Input material: PBMCs. Receptors were obtained from a man in his 60s with lung cancer.

The chain carries TRBV5-6 and TRBJ1-5; D uncertain. CDR3 length equals 13 residues. Trimming pared 2 bases from V and 1 base from J, leaving 4 bases between. Looked up from germline, CDR1 is SGHDT and CDR2 is YYEEEE. This chain's CDR3 is CASSFGSNQPQHF. Here the CDR3 DNA reads TGTGCCAGCAGCTTTGGAAGCAATCAGCCCCAGCATTTT.

This chain uses TRBV4-1 with TRBJ2-3, with D maybe TRBD1 (5 bases). Trimming pared 1 base from V and 6 bases from J, leaving 11 bases between. CDR3 size: 14 residues. Germline V gene data show CDR1 as MGHRA and CDR2 as YSYEKL. The CDR3 loop reads CASSQGQSPDTQYF. The CDR3 nucleotides read TGCGCCAGCAGCCAAGGACAGTCCCCCGATACGCAGTATTTT.

The rearrangement joins TRBV27 to TRBJ1-2; 7 positions agree with TRBD1. The V and J ends lost 0 bases and 2 bases, in that order; junction bases with no gene match: 6. CDR1 and CDR2 from the germline V gene are MNHEY and SMNVEV (reference sequence). This CDR3 contains 16 residues. CDR3 loop: CASSLSYSTGNYGYTF. Written as DNA, the CDR3 is TGTGCCAGCAGTTTATCCTATTCGACAGGGAACTATGGCTACACCTTC.